This T cell receptor (beta chain) derives from a study of T cell responses to AZD1222 COVID-19 vaccine. Points from the study as a whole: Reports indicate that nearly half of spike-specific TCRs are directed at unmutated variant regions.

Clones were read by immunoSEQ multiplex PCR, and TCRdb kept only the in-frame ones, dropping some. The sample lists 150,000 or so clones; 80% to 90% were seen once. Worth noting for this clone: Antigen specificity is unknown.

Germline assignment: CDR1 MNHEY and CDR2 SVGAGI. V lost 6 bases, J lost 0 bases, and 3 bases stayed unmatched. The CDR3 length is 14 residues. The sequencing here drew on peripheral blood, taken on day 0 of AZD1222 vaccination. The receptor was derived from an adult in good health. The chain carries TRBV6-5 and TRBJ1-2, with 8 bases fitting TRBD1. CDR3 residues: CASRPTGANYGYTF. The CDR3 DNA sequence: TGTGCCAGCAGGCCGACAGGGGCTAACTATGGCTACACCTTC.